This TCR beta chain emerged from a study of CD8+ T cells in alopecia areata. Study as a whole: Tofacitinib was taken orally by treated patients, and the dose was 5 to 10 mg twice daily. Patients took tofacitinib for 6 to 18 months, followed by 6 drug-free months. Study-wide findings and caveats: Among the top 100, expanded CD8+ clones were significantly decreased by tofacitinib, as was scalp clonality.

Treatment described: oral pan-JAK inhibitor, 5-10 mg twice daily. A single count supports this clone. Its antigen remains unknown. CDR3 length: 15 residues. The junction had 11 bases not matched to a gene; V was cut back by 6 bases and J by 7 bases. In germline, CDR1 is MDHEN, CDR2 SYDVKM. Extraction of RNA preceded its reverse transcription into cDNA, which served as the sequencing template. Some clones are missing from TCRdb's copy, which holds only in-frame ones; the method was immunoSEQ multiplex PCR. The sample yields about 200,000 clones, 58% seen once. Sample: CD4+ T cells sorted from blood, taken at week 24, from a patient treated with tofacitinib. This chain connects TRBV28 to TRBJ2-7, with 11 bases matching TRBD1. The TCR originated in a human donor with alopecia areata. This chain's CDR3 is CASRVGQGASREQYF. DNA of the CDR3: TGTGCCAGCAGGGTCGGACAGGGGGCCTCACGGGAGCAGTACTTC.